This T cell receptor (beta chain) was captured by sequencing in a study of technical replicates of blood from a few donors. The CDR3 length is 15 residues. V lost 6 bases, J lost 9 bases, and 11 bases stayed unmatched. Looked up from germline, CDR1 is SNHLY and CDR2 is FYNNEI. The protocol was immunoSEQ multiplex PCR, while the TCRdb copy is restricted to in-frame clones and leaves out a portion. The sample records approximately 97,000 clones, approximately 95% being singletons. V and J are TRBV2 and TRBJ2-1; TRBD2 matches 10 bases. The sequence was obtained from a human donor in good health. Sequenced material: T cells isolated from PBMCs. The CDR3 protein is CASRPTSGTEGEQFF. The DNA for the CDR3 is TGTGCCAGCAGGCCCACTAGCGGGACTGAGGGTGAGCAGTTCTTC.